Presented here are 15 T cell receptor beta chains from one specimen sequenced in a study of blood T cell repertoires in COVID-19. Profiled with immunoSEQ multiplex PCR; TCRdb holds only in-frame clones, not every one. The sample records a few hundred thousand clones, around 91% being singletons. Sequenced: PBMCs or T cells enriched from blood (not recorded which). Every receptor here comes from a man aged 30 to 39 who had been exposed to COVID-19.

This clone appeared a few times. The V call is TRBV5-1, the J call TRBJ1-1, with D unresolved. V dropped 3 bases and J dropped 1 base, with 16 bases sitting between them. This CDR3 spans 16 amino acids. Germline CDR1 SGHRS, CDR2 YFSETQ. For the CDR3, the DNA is TGCGCCAGCAGCTGGAGCGGGGAAGGTTGGAACACTGAAGCTTTCTTT. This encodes CASSWSGEGWNTEAFF.

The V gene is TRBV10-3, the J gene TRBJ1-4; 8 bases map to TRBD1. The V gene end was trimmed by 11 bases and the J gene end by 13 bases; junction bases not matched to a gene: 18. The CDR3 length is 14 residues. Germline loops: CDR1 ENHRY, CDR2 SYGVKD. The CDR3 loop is CAVSGGPPPVGLFF. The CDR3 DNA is TGTGCCGTTTCAGGGGGCCCCCCACCTGTAGGACTGTTTTTT.

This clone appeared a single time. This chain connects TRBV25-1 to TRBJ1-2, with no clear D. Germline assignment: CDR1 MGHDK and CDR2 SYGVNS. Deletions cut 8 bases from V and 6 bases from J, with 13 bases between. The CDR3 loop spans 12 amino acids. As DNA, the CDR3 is TGTGCCAGCTCAGGCTGGTCTCATGGCTACACCTTC. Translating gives CASSGWSHGYTF.

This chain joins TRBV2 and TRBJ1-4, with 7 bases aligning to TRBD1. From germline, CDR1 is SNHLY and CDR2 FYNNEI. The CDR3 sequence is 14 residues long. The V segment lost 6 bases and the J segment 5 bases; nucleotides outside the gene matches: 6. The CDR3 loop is CASRGTVGNEKLFF. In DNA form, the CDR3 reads TGTGCCAGCAGAGGGACAGTCGGAAATGAAAAACTGTTTTTT.

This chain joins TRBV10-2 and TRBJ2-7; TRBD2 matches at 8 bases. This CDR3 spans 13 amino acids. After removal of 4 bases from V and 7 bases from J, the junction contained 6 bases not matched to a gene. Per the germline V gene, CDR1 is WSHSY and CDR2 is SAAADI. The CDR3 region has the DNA TGCGCCAGCAGTGCGGGAGGGACCGGGGAGCAGTACTTC. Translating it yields CASSAGGTGEQYF.

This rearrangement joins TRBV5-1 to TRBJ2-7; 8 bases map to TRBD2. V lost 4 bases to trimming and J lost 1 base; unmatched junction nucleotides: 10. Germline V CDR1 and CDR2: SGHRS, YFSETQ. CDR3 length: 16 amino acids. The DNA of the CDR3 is TGCGCCAGCAGCACCAAACTAGCGGCCGCTTCCTACGAGCAGTACTTC. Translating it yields CASSTKLAAASYEQYF.

The CDR3 coding sequence is TGTGCCTGGAGTCCGGACAGGGGCAACTATGGCTACACCTTC. The encoded protein is CAWSPDRGNYGYTF. The chain employs TRBV30 and TRBJ1-2; 9 bases line up with TRBD1. Trimming took 2 bases from V and 2 from J; bases not matched to a gene: 3. The germline V gene encodes CDR1 GTSNPN and CDR2 SVGIG (reference sequence). This CDR3 is built from 14 residues.

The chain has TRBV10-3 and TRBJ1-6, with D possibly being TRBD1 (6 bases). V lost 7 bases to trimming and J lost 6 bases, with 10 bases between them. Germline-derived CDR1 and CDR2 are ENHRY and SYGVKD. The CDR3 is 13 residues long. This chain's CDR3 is CAIKLQGNSPLHF. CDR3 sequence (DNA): TGTGCCATCAAGCTACAGGGTAATTCACCCCTCCACTTT.

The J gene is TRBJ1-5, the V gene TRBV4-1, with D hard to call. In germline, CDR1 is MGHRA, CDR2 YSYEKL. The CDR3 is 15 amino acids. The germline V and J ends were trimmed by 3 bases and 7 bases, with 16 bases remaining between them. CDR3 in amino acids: CASSHTASPEQPQHF. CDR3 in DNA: TGCGCCAGCAGCCACACAGCCAGCCCTGAGCAGCCCCAGCATTTT.

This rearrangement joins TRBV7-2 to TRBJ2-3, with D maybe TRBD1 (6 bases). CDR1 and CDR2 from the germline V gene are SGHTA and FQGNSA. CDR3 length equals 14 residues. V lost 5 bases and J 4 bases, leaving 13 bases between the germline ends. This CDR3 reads CASSQGGRADTQYF. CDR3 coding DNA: TGTGCCAGCAGCCAAGGGGGACGAGCAGATACGCAGTATTTT.

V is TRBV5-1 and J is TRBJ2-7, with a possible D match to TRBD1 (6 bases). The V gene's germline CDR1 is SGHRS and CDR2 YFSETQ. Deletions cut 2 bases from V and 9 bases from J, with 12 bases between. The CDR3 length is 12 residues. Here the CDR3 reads CASSFNQGWQYF. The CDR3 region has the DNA TGCGCCAGCAGCTTTAACCAGGGGTGGCAGTACTTC.

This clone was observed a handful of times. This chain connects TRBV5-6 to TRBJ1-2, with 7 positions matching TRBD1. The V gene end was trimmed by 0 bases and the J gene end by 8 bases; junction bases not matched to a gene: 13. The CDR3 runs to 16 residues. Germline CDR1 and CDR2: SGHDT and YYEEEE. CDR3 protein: CASSLVGTDPREGYTF. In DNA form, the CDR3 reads TGTGCCAGCAGCTTGGTCGGGACAGATCCGAGGGAAGGCTACACCTTC.

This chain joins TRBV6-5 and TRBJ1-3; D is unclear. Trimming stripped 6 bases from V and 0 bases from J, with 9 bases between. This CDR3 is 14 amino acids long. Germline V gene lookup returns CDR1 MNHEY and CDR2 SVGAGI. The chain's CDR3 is CASSKGDSGNTIYF. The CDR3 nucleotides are TGTGCCAGCAGCAAGGGAGACTCTGGAAACACCATATATTTT.

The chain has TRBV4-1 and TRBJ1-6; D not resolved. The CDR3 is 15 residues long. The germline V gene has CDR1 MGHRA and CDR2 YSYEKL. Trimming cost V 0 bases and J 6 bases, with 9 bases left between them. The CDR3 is CASSQEIQFNSPLHF. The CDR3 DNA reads TGCGCCAGCAGCCAAGAGATACAGTTTAATTCACCCCTCCACTTT.

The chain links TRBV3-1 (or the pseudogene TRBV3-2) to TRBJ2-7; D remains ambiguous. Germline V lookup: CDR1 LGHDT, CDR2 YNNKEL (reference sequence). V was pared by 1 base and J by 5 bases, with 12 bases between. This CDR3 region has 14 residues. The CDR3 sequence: CASSQAGTFHEQYF. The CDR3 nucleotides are TGTGCCAGCAGCCAAGCTGGCACATTCCACGAGCAGTACTTC.